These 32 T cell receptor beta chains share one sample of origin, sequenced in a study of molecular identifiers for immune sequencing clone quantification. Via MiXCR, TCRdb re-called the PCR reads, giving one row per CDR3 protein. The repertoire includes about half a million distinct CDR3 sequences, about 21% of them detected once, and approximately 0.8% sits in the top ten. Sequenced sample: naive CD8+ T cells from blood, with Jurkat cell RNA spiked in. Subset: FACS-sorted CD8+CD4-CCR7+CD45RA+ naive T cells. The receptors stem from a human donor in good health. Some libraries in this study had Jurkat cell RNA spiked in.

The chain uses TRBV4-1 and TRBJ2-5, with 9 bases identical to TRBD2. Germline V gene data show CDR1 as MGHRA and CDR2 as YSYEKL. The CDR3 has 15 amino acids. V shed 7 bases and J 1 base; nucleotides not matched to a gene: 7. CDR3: CASNQTSGAQETQYF. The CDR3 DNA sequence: TGCGCCAGCAACCAGACTAGCGGAGCCCAAGAGACCCAGTACTTC.

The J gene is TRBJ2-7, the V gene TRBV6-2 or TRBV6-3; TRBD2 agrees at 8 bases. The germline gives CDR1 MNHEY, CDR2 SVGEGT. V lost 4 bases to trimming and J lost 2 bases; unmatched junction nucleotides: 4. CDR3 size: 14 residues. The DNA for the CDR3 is TGTGCCAGCAGTTGGCGGGGGGCCGCCTACGAGCAGTACTTC. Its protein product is CASSWRGAAYEQYF.

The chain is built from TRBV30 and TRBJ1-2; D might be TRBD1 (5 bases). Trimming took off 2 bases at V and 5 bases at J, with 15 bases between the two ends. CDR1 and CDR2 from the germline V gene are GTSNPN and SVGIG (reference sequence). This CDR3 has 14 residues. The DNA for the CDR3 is TGTGCCTGGAGTTCCCCGGGGACTGGGTATGGCTACACCTTC. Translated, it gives CAWSSPGTGYGYTF. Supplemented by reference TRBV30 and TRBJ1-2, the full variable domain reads SQTIHQWPATLVQPVGSPLSLECTVEGTSNPNLYWYRQAAGRGLQLLFYSVGIGQISSEVPQNLSASRPQDRQFILSSKKLLLSDSGFYLCAWSSPGTGYGYTFGSGTRLTVV.

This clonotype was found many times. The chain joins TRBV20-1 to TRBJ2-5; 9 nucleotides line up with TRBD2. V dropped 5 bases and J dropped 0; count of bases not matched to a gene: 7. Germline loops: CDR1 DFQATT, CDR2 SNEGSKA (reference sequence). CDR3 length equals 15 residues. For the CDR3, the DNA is TGCAGTGCTGAGCGGGAGGCTCGGTACCAAGAGACCCAGTACTTC. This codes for CSAEREARYQETQYF.

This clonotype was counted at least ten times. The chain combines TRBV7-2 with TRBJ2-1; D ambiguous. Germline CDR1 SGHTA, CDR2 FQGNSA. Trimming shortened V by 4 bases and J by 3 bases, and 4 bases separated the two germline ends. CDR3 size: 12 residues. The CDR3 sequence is CASSSRYNEQFF. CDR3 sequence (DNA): TGTGCCAGCAGCTCTCGCTACAATGAGCAGTTCTTC.

In DNA, the CDR3 is TGTGCCAGCAGCTCCGCTCTGGGGCAAAGCTCCTACAATGAGCAGTTCTTC. This sequence encodes CASSSALGQSSYNEQFF. The chain has TRBV7-9 and TRBJ2-1, with D possibly being TRBD1 (5 bases). The germline V and J ends were trimmed by 4 bases and 0 bases, with 16 bases remaining between them. The CDR3 is 17 residues long. The germline V gene encodes CDR1 SEHNR and CDR2 FQNEAQ (reference sequence).

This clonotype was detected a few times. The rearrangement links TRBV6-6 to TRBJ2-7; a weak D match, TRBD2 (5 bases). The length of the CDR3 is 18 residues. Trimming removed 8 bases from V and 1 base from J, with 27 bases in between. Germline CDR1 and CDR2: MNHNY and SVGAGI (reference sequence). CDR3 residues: CASSLGLAPKGDSYEQYF. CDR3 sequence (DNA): TGTGCCAGCTCTCTGGGCCTAGCACCAAAGGGCGATTCCTACGAGCAGTACTTC.

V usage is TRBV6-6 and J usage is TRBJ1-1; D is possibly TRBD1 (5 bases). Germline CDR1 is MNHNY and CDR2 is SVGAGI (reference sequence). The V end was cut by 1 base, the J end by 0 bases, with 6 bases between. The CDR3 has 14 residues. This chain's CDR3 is CASSYWGLNTEAFF. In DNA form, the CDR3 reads TGTGCCAGCAGTTACTGGGGACTGAACACTGAAGCTTTCTTT.

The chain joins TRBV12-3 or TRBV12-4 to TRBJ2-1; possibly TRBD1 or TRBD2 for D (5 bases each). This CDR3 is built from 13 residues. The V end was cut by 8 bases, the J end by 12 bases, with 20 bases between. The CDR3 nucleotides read TGTGCCAGCGGCTTAGAGGTGGGGGTATGGCAGTTCTTC. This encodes CASGLEVGVWQFF.

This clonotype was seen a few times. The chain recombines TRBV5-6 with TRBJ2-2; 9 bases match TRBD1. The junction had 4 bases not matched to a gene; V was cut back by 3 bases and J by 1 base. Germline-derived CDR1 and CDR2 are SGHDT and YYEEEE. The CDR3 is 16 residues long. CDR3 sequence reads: CASSYRTGVNTGELFF. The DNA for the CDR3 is TGTGCCAGCAGCTACAGGACAGGGGTGAACACCGGGGAGCTGTTTTTT.

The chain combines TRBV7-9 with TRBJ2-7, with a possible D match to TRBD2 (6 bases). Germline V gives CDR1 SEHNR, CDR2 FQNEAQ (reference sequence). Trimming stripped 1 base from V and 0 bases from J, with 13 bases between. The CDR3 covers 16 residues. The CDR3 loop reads CASSLGLGTRSYEQYF. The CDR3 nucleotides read TGTGCCAGCAGCTTAGGATTGGGGACTCGCTCCTACGAGCAGTACTTC. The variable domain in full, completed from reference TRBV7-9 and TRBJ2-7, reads DTGVSQNPRHKITKRGQNVTFRCDPISEHNRLYWYRQTLGQGPEFLTYFQNEAQLEKSRLLSDRFSAERPKGSFSTLEIQRTEQGDSAMYLCASSLGLGTRSYEQYFGPGTRLTVT.

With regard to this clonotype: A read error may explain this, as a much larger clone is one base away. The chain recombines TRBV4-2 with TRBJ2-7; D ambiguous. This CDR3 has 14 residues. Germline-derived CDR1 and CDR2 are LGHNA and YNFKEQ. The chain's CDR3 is CTSSQEWSSYEQYF. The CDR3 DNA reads TGTACCAGCAGCCAAGAGTGGAGCTCCTACGAGCAGTACTTC.

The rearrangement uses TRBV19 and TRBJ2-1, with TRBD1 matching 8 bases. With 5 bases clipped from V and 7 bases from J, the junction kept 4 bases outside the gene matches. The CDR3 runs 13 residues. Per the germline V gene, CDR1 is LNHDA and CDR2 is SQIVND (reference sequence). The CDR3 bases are TGTGCCAGTAGTTTGGGACAGGCAAATGAGCAGTTCTTC. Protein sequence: CASSLGQANEQFF.

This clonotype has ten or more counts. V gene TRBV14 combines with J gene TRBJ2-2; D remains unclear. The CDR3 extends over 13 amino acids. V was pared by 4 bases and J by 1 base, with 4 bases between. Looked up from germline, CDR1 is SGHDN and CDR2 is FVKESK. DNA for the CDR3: TGTGCCAGCAGCCCCTTGAACACCGGGGAGCTGTTTTTT. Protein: CASSPLNTGELFF.

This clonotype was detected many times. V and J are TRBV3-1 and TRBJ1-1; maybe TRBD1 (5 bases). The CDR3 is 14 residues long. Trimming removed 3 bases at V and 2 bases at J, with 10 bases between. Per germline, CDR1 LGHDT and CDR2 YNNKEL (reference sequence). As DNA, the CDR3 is TGTGCCAGCAGCCAGAGACAGATCAACACTGAAGCTTTCTTT. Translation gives CASSQRQINTEAFF.

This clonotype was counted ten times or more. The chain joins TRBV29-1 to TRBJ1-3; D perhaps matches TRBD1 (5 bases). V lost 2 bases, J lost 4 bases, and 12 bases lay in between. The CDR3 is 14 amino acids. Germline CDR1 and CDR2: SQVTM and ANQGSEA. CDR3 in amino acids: CSVESWDGGNTIYF. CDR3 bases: TGCAGCGTTGAATCCTGGGACGGAGGAAACACCATATATTTT.

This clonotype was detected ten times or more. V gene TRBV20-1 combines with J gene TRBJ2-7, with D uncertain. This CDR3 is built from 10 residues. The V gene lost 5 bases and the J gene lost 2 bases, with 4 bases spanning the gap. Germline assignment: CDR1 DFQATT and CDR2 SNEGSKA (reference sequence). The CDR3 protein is CSAPTYEQYF. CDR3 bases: TGCAGTGCTCCTACCTACGAGCAGTACTTC.

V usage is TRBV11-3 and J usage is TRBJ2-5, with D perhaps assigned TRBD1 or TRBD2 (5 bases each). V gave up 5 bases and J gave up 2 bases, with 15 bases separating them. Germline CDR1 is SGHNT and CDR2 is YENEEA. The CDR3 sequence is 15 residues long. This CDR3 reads CASSPGTLKQETQYF. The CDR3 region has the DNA TGTGCCAGCAGCCCAGGGACCCTAAAACAAGAGACCCAGTACTTC.

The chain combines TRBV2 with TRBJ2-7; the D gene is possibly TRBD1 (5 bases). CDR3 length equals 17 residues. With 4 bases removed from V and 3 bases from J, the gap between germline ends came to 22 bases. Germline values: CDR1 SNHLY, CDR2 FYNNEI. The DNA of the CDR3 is TGTGCCAGCAGTGTTATCGAGGCAGGGCCCTTGTACTACGAGCAGTACTTC. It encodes CASSVIEAGPLYYEQYF.

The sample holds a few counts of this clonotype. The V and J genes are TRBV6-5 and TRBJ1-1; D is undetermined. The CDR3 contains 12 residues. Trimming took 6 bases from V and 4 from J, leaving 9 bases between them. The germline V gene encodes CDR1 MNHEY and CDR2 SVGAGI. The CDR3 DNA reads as TGTGCCAGCAGGGAGGAAAGCACTGAAGCTTTCTTT. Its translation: CASREESTEAFF.

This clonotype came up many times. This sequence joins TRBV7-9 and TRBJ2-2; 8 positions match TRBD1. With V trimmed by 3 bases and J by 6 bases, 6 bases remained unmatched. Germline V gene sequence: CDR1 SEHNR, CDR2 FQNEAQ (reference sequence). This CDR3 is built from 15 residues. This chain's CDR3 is CASSFTGQGPGELFF. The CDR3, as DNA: TGTGCCAGCAGCTTCACCGGACAGGGCCCCGGGGAGCTGTTTTTT.

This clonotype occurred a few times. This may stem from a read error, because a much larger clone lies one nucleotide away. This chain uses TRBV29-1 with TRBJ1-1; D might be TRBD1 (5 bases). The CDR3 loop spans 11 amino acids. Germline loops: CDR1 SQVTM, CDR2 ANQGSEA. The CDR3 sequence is CSVVRGTETFF. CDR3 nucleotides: TGCAGCGTTGTCCGGGGCACTGAAACTTTCTTT.

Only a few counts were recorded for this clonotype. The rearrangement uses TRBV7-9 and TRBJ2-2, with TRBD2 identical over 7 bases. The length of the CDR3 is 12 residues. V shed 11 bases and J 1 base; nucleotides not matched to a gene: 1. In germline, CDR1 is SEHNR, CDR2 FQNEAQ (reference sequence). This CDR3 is CAGGGNTGELFF. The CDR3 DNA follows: TGTGCCGGGGGGGGGAACACCGGGGAGCTGTTTTTT.

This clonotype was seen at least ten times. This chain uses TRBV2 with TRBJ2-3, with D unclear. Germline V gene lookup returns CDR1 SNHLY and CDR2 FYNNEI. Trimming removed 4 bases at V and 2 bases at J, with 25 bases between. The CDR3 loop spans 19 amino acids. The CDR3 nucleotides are TGTGCCAGCAGTGGGCTAATTACCTCGGCTCGCCCAAACACAGATACGCAGTATTTT. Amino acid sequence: CASSGLITSARPNTDTQYF. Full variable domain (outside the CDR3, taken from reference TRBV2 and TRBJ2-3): EPEVTQTPSHQVTQMGQEVILRCVPISNHLYFYWYRQILGQKVEFLVSFYNNEISEKSEIFDDQFSVERPDGSNFTLKIRSTKLEDSAMYFCASSGLITSARPNTDTQYFGPGTRLTVL.

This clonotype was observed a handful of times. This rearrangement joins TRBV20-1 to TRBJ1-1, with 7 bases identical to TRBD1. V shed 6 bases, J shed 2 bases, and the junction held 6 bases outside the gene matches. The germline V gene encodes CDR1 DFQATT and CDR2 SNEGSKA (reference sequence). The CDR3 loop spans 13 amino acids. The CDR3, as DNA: TGCAGTGCGTCTACAGGGGACAACACTGAAGCTTTCTTT. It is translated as CSASTGDNTEAFF.

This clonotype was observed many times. Here the CDR3 reads CSARVATSTDTQYF. For the CDR3, the DNA is TGCAGTGCTAGAGTAGCGACAAGCACAGATACGCAGTATTTT. V and J are TRBV20-1 and TRBJ2-3, with a possible D match to TRBD2 (5 bases). The V end lost 1 base, the J end lost 0 bases, and 8 bases lay between the germline ends. The CDR3 is 14 residues long. The germline CDR1 and CDR2 sequences are DFQATT and SNEGSKA (reference sequence).

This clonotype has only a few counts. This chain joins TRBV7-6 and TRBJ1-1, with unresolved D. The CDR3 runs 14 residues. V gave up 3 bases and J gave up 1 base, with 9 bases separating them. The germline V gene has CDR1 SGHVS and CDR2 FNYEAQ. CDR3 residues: CASSFGQWNTEAFF. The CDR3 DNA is TGTGCCAGCAGCTTTGGGCAGTGGAACACTGAAGCTTTCTTT.

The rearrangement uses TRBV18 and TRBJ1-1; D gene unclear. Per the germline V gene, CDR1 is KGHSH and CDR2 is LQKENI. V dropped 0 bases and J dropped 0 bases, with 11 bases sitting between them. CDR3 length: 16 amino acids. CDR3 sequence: CASSPPASAMNTEAFF. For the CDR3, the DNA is TGTGCCAGCTCACCACCAGCCTCCGCCATGAACACTGAAGCTTTCTTT.

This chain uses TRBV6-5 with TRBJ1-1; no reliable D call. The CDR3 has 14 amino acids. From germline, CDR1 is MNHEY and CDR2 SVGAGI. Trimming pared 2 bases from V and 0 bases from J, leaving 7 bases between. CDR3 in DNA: TGTGCCAGCAGTTACAGGCAGGTGAACACTGAAGCTTTCTTT. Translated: CASSYRQVNTEAFF.

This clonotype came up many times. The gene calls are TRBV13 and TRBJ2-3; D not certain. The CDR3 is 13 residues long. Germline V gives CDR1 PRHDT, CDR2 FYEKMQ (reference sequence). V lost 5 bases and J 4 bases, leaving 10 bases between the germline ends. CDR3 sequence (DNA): TGTGCCAGCAGCCCCGTTGGGGCAGATACGCAGTATTTT. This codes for CASSPVGADTQYF.

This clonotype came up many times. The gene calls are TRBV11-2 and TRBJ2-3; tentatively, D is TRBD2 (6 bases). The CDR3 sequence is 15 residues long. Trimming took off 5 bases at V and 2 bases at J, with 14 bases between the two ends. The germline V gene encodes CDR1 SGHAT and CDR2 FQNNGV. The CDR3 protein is CASSPDGTFTDTQYF. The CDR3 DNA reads TGTGCCAGCAGCCCCGACGGGACTTTCACAGATACGCAGTATTTT.

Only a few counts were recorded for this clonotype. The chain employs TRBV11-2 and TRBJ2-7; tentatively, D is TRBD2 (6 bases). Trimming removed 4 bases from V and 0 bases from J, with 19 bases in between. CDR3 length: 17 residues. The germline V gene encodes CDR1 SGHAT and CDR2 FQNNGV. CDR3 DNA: TGTGCCAGCAGCTCCTACAACTGGATAGCGGCCTCCTACGAGCAGTACTTC. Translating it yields CASSSYNWIAASYEQYF.